This T cell receptor beta chain was found in a study of molecular identifiers for immune sequencing clone quantification (dated by TCRdb to between 2018 and 2020). Looking at the study overall: For a replicate experiment, RNA from around 20,000 or 100,000 naive CD8 T cells was divided into five aliquots, of which four were sequenced. The study was a methods study using CD8 T cells to benchmark molecular-identifier clustering-based TCR repertoire sequencing (MIDCIRS) and TCR RNA copy counting.

Study-wide conclusions, independent of this receptor: In CMV-specific effector cells, clones with more than 20 RNA copies accounted for over 97% of molecules, whereas in naive cells such clones accounted for under 1%. The naive libraries included spiked-in Jurkat TCR RNA (roughly nine copies' worth), and this Jurkat TCR RNA is not part of the donor repertoire. The sizes of highly expanded clones could end up underestimated when identical TCR molecules share a barcode. Spiked-in Jurkat TCR RNA equivalent to a single cell was reported to be detectable even among approximately 1 million naive CD8 T cells. When barcode sub-clustering was left out, chimeric consensus sequences inflated TCR diversity, with chimeras reaching as high as 47%. Around 2.9 recovered TCR RNA copies per cell were obtained by modeling, versus roughly 10 by digital PCR, implying a capture efficiency of 30% to 35%.

Libraries of naive CD8 T cells were built from about 19,000 to 1,100,000 sorted cells, with 10%, 30% or 50% of the purified RNA used. Naive CD8 T cells, defined as CD8+CD4-CCR7+CD45RA+, were FACS-sorted into RLT Plus buffer on a BD FACSAria II. Roughly ten TCR copies' worth of Jurkat RNA were spiked into 20,000-1,000,000 naive CD8 T cell samples to test detection sensitivity. CD8 T cells were enriched using RosetteSep CD8+ T Cell Enrichment Cocktail and Ficoll-Paque, and the enriched cells then underwent ACK red cell lysis. The protocol used for the library was PCR. The instrument was a NextSeq 500. Bulk TCR libraries were generated as previously described, with the TCR primers listed in Table S5 used. Total RNA was purified with the Qiagen AllPrep DNA/RNA kit. Before analysis, reads from multiple sequencing runs of one library were combined. The paper's processing steps were these. Only reads with exact TCR constant sequence were kept, trimmed to 150 nt, and grouped by their 12-nt molecular barcodes. Reads in each barcode group were sub-clustered using a 15% Levenshtein threshold, and a quality-weighted consensus sequence was built for each RNA molecule. Non-functional sequences were filtered out, along with any lower-count sequence sitting one edit away from another sequence. On the basis of fitting two negative binomial distributions, barcode sub-clusters with fewer than 20% of the maximum read count were discarded. TCRdb reprocessed the public reads (quality trimming at Q25 with fastp, clone calling with MiXCR) and kept in-frame beta chains. Rows merge per CDR3 protein into single entries with the most common DNA and genes. TCRdb assigned the V and J calls; the authors' analysis was not used. This sample lists 90,000 to 120,000 distinct CDR3 sequences; around 33% were detected once. The ten largest clones add up to around 4.2% of the sample.

A remark on this clonotype: Its antigen is still unknown. No much larger clonotype is one base removed from it; base qualities were not supplied.

Sequenced material: naive CD8+ T cells from blood, with Jurkat cell RNA spiked in. The sample's cell subset or site label, in plain terms: FACS-sorted CD8+CD4-CCR7+CD45RA+ naive T cells. This receptor was identified in a human donor in good health. Some libraries in this study had Jurkat cell RNA spiked in.

This receptor carries the CDR3 CASKAGLNTEAFF. In nucleotide form, the sequence is TGTGCCAGTAAGGCAGGGCTGAACACTGAAGCTTTCTTT. The sequence links TRBV19 to TRBJ1-1, with a weak D call of TRBD1 (5 bases match). The germline V gene (reference sequence) supplies CDR1 LNHDA and CDR2 SQIVND. Trimming removed 7 bases from V and 0 bases from J, leaving 9 bases between the germline ends. From the cysteine up to the phenylalanine, the CDR3 has a length of 13 residues. This entry keeps only the CDR3 DNA: 39 bases, framed from base 1.